The 20 T cell receptor beta chains given below trace back to one sample, sequenced in a study of blood T cell repertoires in COVID-19 (TCRdb year 2020). Library method: the immunoSEQ multiplex PCR assay. The clones in this table, taken by TCRdb from immuneACCESS, are in-frame only. Not every clone is retained; where verified, under half of the shortfall comes from an unresolved V gene, and the cause of the rest is unknown. The sample contains about 300,000 clones, under 90% of them found a single time. The top ten constitute less than 2% of the sample. Specimen: peripheral blood. The receptor source for this set is a woman aged 30 to 39 with COVID-19, enrolled during active disease.

The chain links TRBV27 to TRBJ2-3; TRBD2 agrees at 8 bases. The V segment lost 7 bases and the J segment 2 bases; nucleotides outside the gene matches: 11. Germline CDR1 MNHEY, CDR2 SMNVEV (reference sequence). The CDR3 has 16 amino acids. The DNA for the CDR3 is TGTGCCAGCAATAGAAGGGTAGCGGGGCCCACAGATACGCAGTATTTT. Protein: CASNRRVAGPTDTQYF.

This clone appeared a single time. The chain has TRBV5-1 and TRBJ2-3; D may be TRBD2 (6 bases). Trimming took 0 bases from V and 0 from J, leaving 11 bases between them. CDR1 SGHRS and CDR2 YFSETQ come from the germline V gene. The CDR3 runs 16 residues. In nucleotides, the CDR3 is TGCGCCAGCAGCTTGGGATTAGCGGAGAGCACAGATACGCAGTATTTT. It codes for CASSLGLAESTDTQYF.

The chain links TRBV4-1 to TRBJ1-1; D remains ambiguous. The CDR3 loop spans 15 amino acids. The germline V and J ends were trimmed by 5 bases and 4 bases, with 17 bases remaining between them. Germline V gives CDR1 MGHRA, CDR2 YSYEKL. As DNA, the CDR3 is TGCGCCAGCAGCTTTGACCGGGGTTCGAGCACTGAAGCTTTCTTT. Translation: CASSFDRGSSTEAFF.

The V call is TRBV11-3, the J call TRBJ2-2; 7 bases agree with TRBD1. Germline CDR1 and CDR2: SGHNT and YENEEA. With 7 bases clipped from V and 7 bases from J, the junction kept 9 bases outside the gene matches. The CDR3 spans 14 residues. CDR3 DNA sequence: TGTGCCAGCAAATACTCGACAGGGAACGGGGAGCTGTTTTTT. This translates into CASKYSTGNGELFF. The full variable domain, rest sourced from reference TRBV11-3 and TRBJ2-2, is EAGVVQSPRYKIIEKKQPVAFWCNPISGHNTLYWYLQNLGQGPELLIRYENEEAVDDSQLPKDRFSAERLKGVDSTLKIQPAELGDSAVYLCASKYSTGNGELFFGEGSRLTVL.

The V call is TRBV18, the J call TRBJ1-5; 8 nucleotides agree with TRBD1. J was trimmed by 5 bases and V by 3 bases; bases with no gene match: 6. The germline V gene encodes CDR1 KGHSH and CDR2 LQKENI. The CDR3 runs to 15 residues. CDR3 amino acids: CASSPGQGRDQPQHF. In DNA form, the CDR3 reads TGTGCCAGCTCACCCGGACAGGGCAGGGATCAGCCCCAGCATTTT.

Worth noting for this clone: This specimen includes other DNA sequences encoding the same CDR3. The chain carries TRBV12-3 or TRBV12-4 and TRBJ2-1, with a tentative D call TRBD1 (6 bases). The ends were cut back, 5 bases at V and 8 bases at J, with 10 bases in the middle. The CDR3 covers 12 residues. The CDR3 sequence: CASSRQGYEQFF. In DNA, the CDR3 is TGTGCCAGCAGTCGCCAGGGGTATGAGCAGTTCTTC.

The chain combines TRBV7-2 with TRBJ2-1, with TRBD2 matching over 12 bases. The germline gives CDR1 SGHTA, CDR2 FQGNSA. V lost 5 bases, J lost 5 bases, and 7 bases stayed unmatched. The CDR3 spans 16 residues. The CDR3 here is CASSPRASGGDNEQFF. Written as DNA, the CDR3 is TGTGCCAGCAGCCCCCGGGCTAGCGGGGGGGACAATGAGCAGTTCTTC.

V usage is TRBV12-3 or TRBV12-4 and J usage is TRBJ2-3; D gene uncertain. This CDR3 region has 13 residues. Trimming removed 3 bases from V and 3 bases from J, with 7 bases in between. This chain's CDR3 is CASSFYSTDTQYF. The CDR3 DNA reads as TGTGCCAGCAGTTTTTACTCTACAGATACGCAGTATTTT.

V gene TRBV11-2 combines with J gene TRBJ1-6, with a tentative D call TRBD1 (6 bases). From germline, CDR1 is SGHAT and CDR2 FQNNGV. The CDR3 contains 14 residues. V was cut by 3 bases and J by 10 bases, with 13 bases left in between. The CDR3 DNA sequence: TGTGCCAGCAGCTTCGGGGGGCGGAACTCACCCCTCCACTTT. It specifies CASSFGGRNSPLHF.

The V gene is TRBV6-5, the J gene TRBJ1-2; tentatively, D is TRBD1 (5 bases). V was clipped by 6 bases and J by 3 bases, with 14 bases between them. The CDR3 spans 14 residues. The germline V gene has CDR1 MNHEY and CDR2 SVGAGI. The chain's CDR3 is CASRASGLDYGYTF. In DNA form, the CDR3 reads TGTGCCAGCAGGGCTTCAGGGCTGGACTATGGCTACACCTTC.

The chain recombines TRBV20-1 with TRBJ2-2; D remains ambiguous. CDR3 size: 11 residues. Germline loops: CDR1 DFQATT, CDR2 SNEGSKA (reference sequence). Trimming took 6 bases from V and 5 from J, leaving 7 bases between them. CDR3: CSATTTGELFF. DNA of the CDR3: TGCAGTGCCACCACTACCGGGGAGCTGTTTTTT.

This clone has just one count. J is TRBJ1-4 and V is TRBV19; 8 bases fit TRBD1. CDR1 is LNHDA and CDR2 is SQIVND in the germline V gene (reference sequence). The CDR3 runs 15 residues. V lost 4 bases and J lost 8; bases outside the gene matches: 9. DNA for the CDR3: TGTGCCAGTAGTAGAGAACAGGGGGTGAGAGAAAAACTGTTTTTT. Its translation is CASSREQGVREKLFF.

This chain connects TRBV7-6 to TRBJ2-2, with 9 bases that match TRBD1. V was pared by 4 bases and J by 5 bases, with 8 bases of the junction left unmatched. This CDR3 has 16 amino acids. In germline, CDR1 is SGHVS, CDR2 FNYEAQ. The CDR3 bases are TGTGCCAGCAGCTCACAGGGGGCCAGGTTTACCGGGGAGCTGTTTTTT. It is translated as CASSSQGARFTGELFF.

This clone was detected only once. The chain employs TRBV14 and TRBJ2-1; 7 bases agree with TRBD1. V shed 5 bases and J 0 bases; nucleotides not matched to a gene: 7. Per the germline V gene, CDR1 is SGHDN and CDR2 is FVKESK. The CDR3 loop spans 16 amino acids. CDR3 DNA sequence: TGTGCCAGCAGCTACAGGACAGGAAACTCCTACAATGAGCAGTTCTTC. Protein product: CASSYRTGNSYNEQFF. Combining the CDR3 with reference TRBV14 and TRBJ2-1 gives the whole variable domain EAGVTQFPSHSVIEKGQTVTLRCDPISGHDNLYWYRRVMGKEIKFLLHFVKESKQDESGMPNNRFLAERTGGTYSTLKVQPAELEDSGVYFCASSYRTGNSYNEQFFGPGTRLTVL.

As to this clone: A junction boundary mismatches the germline segment, possibly from a read error. The J gene is TRBJ1-2, the V gene TRBV6-1, with D maybe TRBD1 (6 bases). Germline V gene lookup returns CDR1 MNHNS and CDR2 SASEGT. This CDR3 has 12 amino acids. CDR3 amino acids: CASREGGLGYTF. CDR3 DNA: TGTGCCAGCAGGGAAGGGGGGCTTGGCTACACCTTC.

The chain carries TRBV6-6 and TRBJ1-6; D is ambiguous. This CDR3 is 14 amino acids long. Germline CDR1 is MNHNY and CDR2 is SVGAGI (reference sequence). V shed 2 bases and J shed 5 bases, with 7 bases lying between them. CDR3 in DNA: TGTGCCAGCAGTTACCGGGAACATAATTCACCCCTCCACTTT. It codes for CASSYREHNSPLHF.

The gene calls are TRBV19 and TRBJ1-2; weak D call: TRBD1 (6 bases). The V gene lost 3 bases and the J gene lost 2 bases, with 13 bases spanning the gap. Germline V lookup: CDR1 LNHDA, CDR2 SQIVND (reference sequence). The CDR3 is made up of 15 amino acids. DNA for the CDR3: TGTGCCAGTAGTATCCCCGGGACACAGAACTATGGCTACACCTTC. Translation: CASSIPGTQNYGYTF. The full variable domain, completed using reference TRBV19 and TRBJ1-2, is DGGITQSPKYLFRKEGQNVTLSCEQNLNHDAMYWYRQDPGQGLRLIYYSQIVNDFQKGDIAEGYSVSREKKESFPLTVTSAQKNPTAFYLCASSIPGTQNYGYTFGSGTRLTVV.

This clone was counted between two and nine times. This rearrangement joins TRBV15 to TRBJ1-1; D gene ambiguous. The CDR3 is 15 amino acids. The ends were cut back, 0 bases at V and 0 bases at J, with 8 bases in the middle. The V gene's germline CDR1 is LNHNV and CDR2 YYDKDF (reference sequence). The chain's CDR3 is CATSRDLRLNTEAFF. CDR3 sequence (DNA): TGTGCCACCAGCAGAGATCTCCGGTTGAACACTGAAGCTTTCTTT.

The chain combines TRBV7-9 with TRBJ2-1; tentatively, D is TRBD1 (6 bases). V was cut by 5 bases and J by 2 bases, with 7 bases left in between. Germline loops: CDR1 SEHNR, CDR2 FQNEAQ (reference sequence). This CDR3 spans 13 amino acids. CDR3 bases: TGTGCCAGCAGCCAGGGGACCTACAATGAGCAGTTCTTC. This codes for CASSQGTYNEQFF.

The rearrangement links TRBV7-2 to TRBJ1-1; a weak D match, TRBD1 (6 bases). Germline V lookup: CDR1 SGHTA, CDR2 FQGNSA. This CDR3 contains 16 residues. V dropped 5 bases and J dropped 2 bases, with 18 bases sitting between them. DNA of the CDR3: TGTGCCAGCAGCCCTGAGAGCGGGACAACTAACACTGAAGCTTTCTTT. This sequence encodes CASSPESGTTNTEAFF.